The 28 T cell receptor beta chains below come from one sample, sequenced in a study of T-cell reconstitution after alpha-beta-depleted transplantation in children. TCRbeta library construction was performed incorporating unique molecular identifiers. MiXCR, applied by TCRdb to the PCR reads, yields one record per CDR3 protein. The sample comprises around 16,000 distinct CDR3 sequences, over 5% of which are singletons, and 5.5% to 8.5% rests with the top ten. The material was PBMCs, obtained before TCRalphabeta/CD19-depleted stem cell transplant. The receptors here all came from a boy under 18 with acute lymphoblastic leukemia, due to receive a stem cell transplant.

This clonotype was picked up many times. DNA of the CDR3: TGTGCCAGCAGCCCCCCCGGGACCTCTAATTCACCCCTCCACTTT. Translation gives CASSPPGTSNSPLHF. The chain joins TRBV7-9 to TRBJ1-6, with D possibly matching TRBD1 (5 bases). Trimming took off 5 bases at V and 6 bases at J, with 14 bases between the two ends. The CDR3 runs 15 residues. From germline, CDR1 is SEHNR and CDR2 FQNEAQ (reference sequence).

This clonotype has ten or more counts. V and J are TRBV2 and TRBJ1-6; D is possibly TRBD1 (6 bases). The germline CDR1 and CDR2 sequences are SNHLY and FYNNEI. The CDR3 is 13 amino acids. The V end lost 11 bases, the J end lost 7 bases, and 15 bases lay between the germline ends. CDR3 nucleotides: TGTGCCGGAGGGAGGACAGTGAATTCACCCCTCCACTTT. Translating it yields CAGGRTVNSPLHF.

In its sample, this clonotype was seen many times. The gene calls are TRBV6-1 and TRBJ2-7; D is unclear. The CDR3 covers 15 residues. Germline-derived CDR1 and CDR2 are MNHNS and SASEGT. V lost 3 bases and J 4 bases, leaving 16 bases between the germline ends. DNA for the CDR3: TGTGCCAGCAGTGACGCCCCCACCCACGGTTACGAGCAGTACTTC. Its protein product is CASSDAPTHGYEQYF.

This clonotype came up many times. J is TRBJ2-3 and V is TRBV6-2 or TRBV6-3, with D possibly called TRBD1 or TRBD2 (5 bases each). Trimming took off 2 bases at V and 10 bases at J, with 7 bases between the two ends. The CDR3 is 11 residues long. Germline values: CDR1 MNHEY, CDR2 SVGEGT. The CDR3 nucleotides read TGTGCCAGCAGTTACGGGACCTCGCAGTATTTT. Its translation is CASSYGTSQYF.

This clonotype was observed many times. The chain has TRBV15 and TRBJ1-4; D is unclear. Germline V gene data show CDR1 as LNHNV and CDR2 as YYDKDF (reference sequence). V lost 1 base, J lost 6 bases, and 15 bases lay in between. The CDR3 is made up of 16 amino acids. CDR3: CATSRGAGVNYEKLFF. DNA of the CDR3: TGTGCCACCAGCAGAGGGGCGGGAGTAAATTATGAAAAACTGTTTTTT. Full variable domain (rest looked up from reference TRBV15 and TRBJ1-4): DAMVIQNPRYQVTQFGKPVTLSCSQTLNHNVMYWYQQKSSQAPKLLFHYYDKDFNNEADTPDNFQSRRPNTSFCFLDIRSPGLGDTAMYLCATSRGAGVNYEKLFFGSGTQLSVL.

In its sample, this clonotype is medium-sized (0.01 to 0.1%). The chain has TRBV4-2 and TRBJ2-1, with TRBD2 matching 11 bases. Losses at the gene ends were 4 bases for V and 5 bases for J; bases not matched to a gene: 7. This CDR3 is built from 16 residues. CDR1 is LGHNA and CDR2 is YNFKEQ in the germline V gene. This CDR3 is CASSLWTSGQDNEQFF. CDR3 sequence (DNA): TGTGCCAGCAGCCTCTGGACTAGCGGGCAAGACAATGAGCAGTTCTTC.

Many counts were recorded for this clonotype. V and J are TRBV5-8 and TRBJ2-1; D might be TRBD1 (6 bases). Germline-derived CDR1 and CDR2 are SGHTS and YDEGEE. The CDR3 is 16 amino acids. Trimming shortened V by 5 bases and J by 0 bases, and 15 bases separated the two germline ends. This chain's CDR3 is CASSRTGQLSYNEQFF. CDR3 in DNA: TGTGCCAGCAGTCGAACAGGACAGCTCTCCTACAATGAGCAGTTCTTC. The whole variable domain, remainder taken from reference TRBV5-8 and TRBJ2-1, is EAGVTQSPTHLIKTRGQQATLRCSPISGHTSVYWYQQALGLGLQFLLWYDEGEERNRGNFPPRFSGRQFPNYSSELNVNALELEDSALYLCASSRTGQLSYNEQFFGPGTRLTVL.

This clonotype was found many times. V usage is TRBV7-9 and J usage is TRBJ1-4; possibly TRBD1 for D (6 bases). Looked up from germline, CDR1 is SEHNR and CDR2 is FQNEAQ (reference sequence). V lost 5 bases to trimming and J lost 9 bases, with 10 bases between them. This CDR3 has 12 residues. This CDR3 reads CASSPGGQKLFF. CDR3 nucleotide sequence: TGTGCCAGCAGCCCCGGGGGCCAAAAACTGTTTTTT.

At least ten counts were recorded for this clonotype. The gene calls are TRBV10-3 and TRBJ2-7; a possible D gene is TRBD2 (5 bases). Per the germline V gene, CDR1 is ENHRY and CDR2 is SYGVKD. This CDR3 comprises 14 residues. Deletions cut 6 bases from V and 2 bases from J, with 14 bases between. In nucleotides, the CDR3 is TGTGCCATCAGCGACCCCAACGGGGCCTACGAGCAGTACTTC. Its protein is CAISDPNGAYEQYF.

The genes are TRBV18 and TRBJ2-3, with D perhaps assigned TRBD1 or TRBD2 (6 bases each). The CDR3 is 14 amino acids. Trimming left V 8 bases short and J 4 bases short, with 16 bases between. Germline V CDR1 and CDR2: KGHSH, LQKENI. DNA for the CDR3: TGTGCCAGCAAGACAGGAGGGGGATCAGATACGCAGTATTTT. It is translated as CASKTGGGSDTQYF.

This clonotype was counted ten times or more. The gene calls are TRBV20-1 and TRBJ1-1; the D is unclear. The V and J ends lost 0 bases and 1 base respectively, with 3 bases between them. Germline lookup yields CDR1 DFQATT and CDR2 SNEGSKA (reference sequence). This CDR3 has 12 amino acids. CDR3 DNA: TGCAGTGCTAGAGAAGGGAACACTGAAGCTTTCTTT. Protein product: CSAREGNTEAFF.

The chain is built from TRBV5-4 and TRBJ1-4, with 7 bases that match TRBD1. The trim removed 4 bases at V and 11 bases at J, leaving 14 bases unmatched. The CDR3 totals 15 residues. Germline V gene sequence: CDR1 SGHNT, CDR2 YYREEE (reference sequence). CDR3: CASSLGQVCLEKLFF. The CDR3 DNA is TGTGCCAGCAGCCTCGGACAGGTCTGCTTGGAGAAACTGTTTTTT.

This clonotype is classed as medium-sized (0.01 to 0.1%). This sequence joins TRBV28 and TRBJ2-1, with 9 bases matching TRBD2. CDR1 is MDHEN, CDR2 SYDVKM, per germline. The CDR3 length is 16 residues. Unmatched junction bases numbered 9, after V lost 5 bases and J lost 4 bases. CDR3 residues: CASSTGGSGSYNEQFF. DNA of the CDR3: TGTGCCAGCAGTACCGGAGGTAGCGGGAGTTACAATGAGCAGTTCTTC. Using reference TRBV28 and TRBJ2-1 for the parts outside the CDR3, the full variable domain is DVKVTQSSRYLVKRTGEKVFLECVQDMDHENMFWYRQDPGLGLRLIYFSYDVKMKEKGDIPEGYSVSREKKERFSLILESASTNQTSMYLCASSTGGSGSYNEQFFGPGTRLTVL.

Ten or more counts support this clonotype. V and J are TRBV24-1 and TRBJ2-2; 12 nucleotides line up with TRBD1. The CDR3 extends over 20 amino acids. V lost 0 bases and J lost 0; bases outside the gene matches: 7. Germline-derived CDR1 and CDR2 are KGHDR and SFDVKD. Here the CDR3 DNA reads TGTGCCACCAGTGATTTGACCGGGACAGGGGGCCGATCGAACACCGGGGAGCTGTTTTTT. Translated, it gives CATSDLTGTGGRSNTGELFF.

At least ten counts were recorded for this clonotype. The chain carries TRBV9 and TRBJ1-1, with unresolved D. Looked up from germline, CDR1 is SGDLS and CDR2 is YYNGEE. Trimming removed 0 bases at V and 4 bases at J, with 7 bases between. This CDR3 contains 13 residues. Written as DNA, the CDR3 is TGTGCCAGCAGCGTAGTCGCGGGCACTGAAGCTTTCTTT. Its translation is CASSVVAGTEAFF.

This clonotype was recorded at least ten times. This chain joins TRBV11-2 and TRBJ1-4; tentatively, D is TRBD1 (5 bases). V lost 4 bases and J 4 bases, leaving 13 bases between the germline ends. The germline gives CDR1 SGHAT, CDR2 FQNNGV. The CDR3 totals 15 residues. CDR3 residues: CASSSPGRINEKLFF. The CDR3 DNA reads as TGTGCCAGCAGCTCGCCGGGACGGATTAATGAAAAACTGTTTTTT.

This clonotype has a count of ten or more. The chain links TRBV9 to TRBJ1-3; no reliable D call. Trimming shortened V by 4 bases and J by 0 bases, and 11 bases separated the two germline ends. The CDR3 has 15 amino acids. Germline-derived CDR1 and CDR2 are SGDLS and YYNGEE. The CDR3, as DNA: TGTGCCAGCAGCCCCAGGTTCTTCTCTGGAAACACCATATATTTT. Translation: CASSPRFFSGNTIYF.

This clonotype was seen repeatedly, ten times or more. The CDR3 DNA reads TGTGCCAGCAGTTTAGCACCCTCTGACTCCTACGAGCAGTACTTC. This gives the protein CASSLAPSDSYEQYF. The rearrangement joins TRBV27 to TRBJ2-7; no clear D gene. V was shortened by 2 bases and J by 0 bases, with 11 bases between the two germline ends. This CDR3 is 15 amino acids long. Germline loops: CDR1 MNHEY, CDR2 SMNVEV (reference sequence).

This clonotype has a count of ten or more. The chain couples TRBV28 to TRBJ2-1; D remains ambiguous. V lost 3 bases and J 8 bases, leaving 11 bases between the germline ends. This CDR3 contains 13 residues. The germline V gene has CDR1 MDHEN and CDR2 SYDVKM. The CDR3 coding sequence is TGTGCCAGCAGTTTTACAGAGGTACATGAGCAGTTCTTC. This codes for CASSFTEVHEQFF.

Many counts were recorded for this clonotype. The chain is built from TRBV4-2 and TRBJ2-1, with 11 nucleotides matching TRBD2. CDR1 and CDR2 (germline): LGHNA, YNFKEQ. The CDR3 covers 15 residues. Trimming took 2 bases from V and 6 from J; bases not matched to a gene: 3. DNA for the CDR3: TGTGCCAGCAGCCAACTAGCGGGAGGTAGCAATGAGCAGTTCTTC. This gives the protein CASSQLAGGSNEQFF.

In this sample, this clonotype turned up many times. The V and J genes are TRBV7-9 and TRBJ2-7; 11 bases agree with TRBD1. Losses at the gene ends were 4 bases for V and 0 bases for J; bases not matched to a gene: 8. Germline lookup yields CDR1 SEHNR and CDR2 FQNEAQ (reference sequence). The CDR3 has 17 residues. CDR3 protein: CASSSSRDRGFSYEQYF. The CDR3 DNA reads TGTGCCAGCAGCTCTTCCCGGGACAGGGGGTTCTCCTACGAGCAGTACTTC. Together with reference TRBV7-9 and TRBJ2-7, the CDR3 gives the full variable domain: DTGVSQNPRHKITKRGQNVTFRCDPISEHNRLYWYRQTLGQGPEFLTYFQNEAQLEKSRLLSDRFSAERPKGSFSTLEIQRTEQGDSAMYLCASSSSRDRGFSYEQYFGPGTRLTVT.

Many counts were recorded for this clonotype. J is TRBJ1-5 and V is TRBV27; 9 nucleotides align to TRBD1. Per germline, CDR1 MNHEY and CDR2 SMNVEV (reference sequence). The CDR3 has 15 residues. V was clipped by 6 bases and J by 3 bases; unmatched bases: 6. The CDR3 bases are TGTGCCAGCAGGGCGACAGGGGGTGCCAATCAGCCCCAGCATTTT. Protein product: CASRATGGANQPQHF.

This clonotype was recorded many times. The chain recombines TRBV12-3 or TRBV12-4 with TRBJ2-5; no reliable D call. V dropped 3 bases and J dropped 2 bases, with 10 bases sitting between them. The CDR3 has 14 residues. In DNA, the CDR3 is TGTGCCAGCAGTTTCGCAAGGCAACAAGAGACCCAGTACTTC. Translation gives CASSFARQQETQYF.

At least ten counts were recorded for this clonotype. The V gene is TRBV10-3, the J gene TRBJ1-4, with unresolved D. The CDR3 consists of 11 residues. Trimming took 10 bases from V and 8 from J, leaving 11 bases between them. Germline V gene data show CDR1 as ENHRY and CDR2 as SYGVKD. The CDR3 DNA follows: TGTGCCACTGCCTACAGCGAAAAACTGTTTTTT. Amino acids: CATAYSEKLFF.

This clonotype was seen more than once but under ten times. The chain joins TRBV28 to TRBJ2-2; D uncertain. This CDR3 contains 13 residues. Germline assignment: CDR1 MDHEN and CDR2 SYDVKM. Trimming stripped 5 bases from V and 5 bases from J, with 9 bases between. The CDR3 DNA follows: TGTGCCAGCAGTCCCCACCTGACCGGGGAGCTGTTTTTT. This gives the protein CASSPHLTGELFF.

The table lists this clonotype with many counts. This sequence joins TRBV3-1 and TRBJ1-6; a weak D match, TRBD1 (5 bases). CDR1 is LGHDT, CDR2 YNNKEL, per germline (reference sequence). This CDR3 region has 13 residues. Trimming took off 0 bases at V and 10 bases at J, with 7 bases between the two ends. CDR3 in DNA: TGTGCCAGCAGCCAAGATGGGGGATCACCCCTCCACTTT. Protein product: CASSQDGGSPLHF.

Many counts were recorded for this clonotype. This chain uses TRBV5-4 with TRBJ1-1; no firm D call. The germline V gene has CDR1 SGHNT and CDR2 YYREEE (reference sequence). The V end was cut by 0 bases, the J end by 3 bases, with 6 bases between. The CDR3 extends over 13 amino acids. The DNA of the CDR3 is TGTGCCAGCAGCTTGGAGAGGGACACTGAAGCTTTCTTT. This codes for CASSLERDTEAFF.

This clonotype was recorded at least ten times. J is TRBJ1-2 and V is TRBV7-2, with D tentatively TRBD1 (5 bases). The CDR3 contains 15 residues. V was pared by 5 bases and J by 7 bases, with 20 bases between. Per germline, CDR1 SGHTA and CDR2 FQGNSA. CDR3 loop: CASSRDGRATGGYTF. CDR3 nucleotides: TGTGCCAGCAGCAGAGACGGCAGGGCCACGGGTGGCTACACCTTC. The full variable domain, rest sourced from reference TRBV7-2 and TRBJ1-2, is GAGVSQSPSNKVTEKGKDVELRCDPISGHTALYWYRQSLGQGLEFLIYFQGNSAPDKSGLPSDRFSAERTGGSVSTLTIQRTQQEDSAVYLCASSRDGRATGGYTFGSGTRLTVV.